This T cell receptor (beta chain) was documented in a study of metastatic and nonmetastatic thyroid tumors. In the study overall: Where malignant and benign thyroid patients were concerned, repertoires were compared across blood and tumor or nodule tissue. Whole-study findings and limits: Reports indicated that malignant thyroid tumors showed significantly higher TCR beta diversity than benign nodules did, in blood and tumor.

Germline V gene lookup returns CDR1 MDHEN and CDR2 SYDVKM. This CDR3 is built from 16 residues. After removal of 6 bases from V and 4 bases from J, the junction contained 11 bases not matched to a gene. No treatment of any kind had been given to any patient before thyroid surgery. This clone was counted ten times or more. Its specificity is unknown. Per the original methods: The authors used CDR3 differences across clinicopathological groups to build a distant-metastasis classifier for papillary thyroid cancer. TCRdb used MiXCR to call clones anew from the PCR reads. The V and J calls and clone size come from TCRdb's table, not from the authors' own analysis. Altogether tens of thousands of clones are present, roughly 18% being singletons, with the ten largest covering around 6.6%.

The chain is built from TRBV28 and TRBJ2-5, with 10 bases lining up with TRBD2. Material for sequencing was blood. The receptor was isolated from a female donor with papillary thyroid cancer or a benign thyroid nodule (not recorded which). Some clones in this sample may be carry-over from other donors' samples. The CDR3 DNA sequence: TGTGCCAGCAGCCCCGGGGCTAGCGGGAGACGAGAGACCCAGTACTTC. This encodes CASSPGASGRRETQYF. The complete variable domain, with remaining parts taken from reference TRBV28 and TRBJ2-5, reads DVKVTQSSRYLVKRTGEKVFLECVQDMDHENMFWYRQDPGLGLRLIYFSYDVKMKEKGDIPEGYSVSREKKERFSLILESASTNQTSMYLCASSPGASGRRETQYFGPGTRLLVL.